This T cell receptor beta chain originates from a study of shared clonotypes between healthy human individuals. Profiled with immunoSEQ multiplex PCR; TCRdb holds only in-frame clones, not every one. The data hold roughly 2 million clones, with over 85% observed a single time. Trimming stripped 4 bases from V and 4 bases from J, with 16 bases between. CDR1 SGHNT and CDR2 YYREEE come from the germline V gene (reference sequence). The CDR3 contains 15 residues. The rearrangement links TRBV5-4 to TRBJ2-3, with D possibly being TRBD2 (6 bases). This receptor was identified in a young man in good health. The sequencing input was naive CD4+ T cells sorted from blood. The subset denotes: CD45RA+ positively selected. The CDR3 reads CASSTGGGAADTQYF. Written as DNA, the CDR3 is TGTGCCAGCAGCACCGGAGGCGGGGCAGCAGATACGCAGTATTTT.